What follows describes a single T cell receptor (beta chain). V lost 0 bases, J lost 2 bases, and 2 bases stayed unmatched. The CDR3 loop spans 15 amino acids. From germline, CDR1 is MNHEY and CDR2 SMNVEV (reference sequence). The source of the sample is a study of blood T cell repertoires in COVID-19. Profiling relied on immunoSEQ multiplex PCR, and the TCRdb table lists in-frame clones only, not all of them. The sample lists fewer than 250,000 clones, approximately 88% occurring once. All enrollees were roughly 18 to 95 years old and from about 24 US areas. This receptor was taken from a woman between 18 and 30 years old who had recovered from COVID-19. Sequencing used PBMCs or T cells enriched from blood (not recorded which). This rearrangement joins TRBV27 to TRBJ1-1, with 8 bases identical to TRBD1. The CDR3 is CASSLSDRANTEAFF. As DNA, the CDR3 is TGTGCCAGCAGTTTATCGGACAGGGCCAACACTGAAGCTTTCTTT.